The following is a TCR beta chain sequence with its context. The source of the sample is a study of blood T cell repertoires in COVID-19. Whole-study context: The United States, Italy and Spain supplied acute and convalescent COVID-19 samples.

The data were produced by immunoSEQ multiplex PCR, yet TCRdb's version contains in-frame clones alone and is incomplete. Among roughly 220,000 clones listed, 70% to 90% were seen once. Trimming cost V 4 bases and J 7 bases; bases outside gene matches: 6. Germline CDR1 reads SNHLY; CDR2 reads FYNNEI. The CDR3 is made up of 14 amino acids. This clonotype was sampled from a woman aged 45-65 years with COVID-19, enrolled during active disease. Material: peripheral blood. The chain is built from TRBV2 and TRBJ1-2, with 10 bases that match TRBD1. The CDR3 region is CASSARTGGGGYTF. CDR3 nucleotide sequence: TGTGCCAGCAGTGCCAGGACAGGGGGTGGTGGCTACACCTTC.